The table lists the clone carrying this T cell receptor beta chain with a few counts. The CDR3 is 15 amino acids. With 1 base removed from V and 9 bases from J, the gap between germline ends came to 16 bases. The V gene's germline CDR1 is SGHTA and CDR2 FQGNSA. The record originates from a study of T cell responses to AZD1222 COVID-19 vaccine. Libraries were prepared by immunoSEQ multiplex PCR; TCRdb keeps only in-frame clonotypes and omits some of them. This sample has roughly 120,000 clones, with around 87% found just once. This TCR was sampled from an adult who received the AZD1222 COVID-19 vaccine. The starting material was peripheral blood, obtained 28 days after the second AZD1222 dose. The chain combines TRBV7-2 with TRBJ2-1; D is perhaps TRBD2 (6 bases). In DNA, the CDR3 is TGTGCCAGCAGCTTAGGTGGGTCTAGCGTCGGTGAGCAGTTCTTC. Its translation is CASSLGGSSVGEQFF.